This T cell receptor (beta chain) appears in the sequencing data of a study of Graves' ophthalmopathy and Graves' hyperthyroidism (dated by TCRdb to the late 2010s). Background for the entire study: Peripheral blood samples were taken at the time of initial diagnosis, before any treatment was given. To explore V-J signatures distinguishing ophthalmopathy from hyperthyroidism, a discovery set of some 100 patients (roughly 45 ophthalmopathy, roughly 60 stable hyperthyroidism) was enrolled. In roughly 6 hyperthyroidism patients, T-cell repertoires of thyroid tissue and blood were compared. After sampling, hyperthyroidism patients received methimazole starting at 30 mg daily, and ophthalmopathy patients received high-dose intravenous methylprednisolone. To tell Graves' ophthalmopathy apart from Graves' hyperthyroidism, and to predict which patients would progress to ophthalmopathy, the study relied on TCR beta repertoire signatures. An independent validation cohort was composed of some 18 hyperthyroidism patients and about 17 patients who later progressed from hyperthyroidism to ophthalmopathy. In total, around 140 blood samples were TCR-sequenced: 43 ophthalmopathy, 80 or so hyperthyroidism and some 17 hyperthyroidism-to-ophthalmopathy patients.

TCR beta CDR3 regions were amplified from RNA transcripts for repertoire sequencing. The first round was an RT-PCR using HTBI primers with the Qiagen OneStep RT-PCR kit, and this first round was followed by a second-round multiplex PCR, then size selection and purification. Libraries were sequenced paired-end with 100 bp reads on an Illumina HiSeq2000. Turning to the authors' computational methods: SOAPnuke was used to process the reads, removing any read that contained adapters or uncalled bases, had a mean Phred below 15, or lacked an exact match to the constant primer or identifier. COPE v1.2.5 was used to merge high-quality paired reads. Each unique nucleotide sequence was defined as a clonotype, and clonotypes were aligned to IMGT TRB V, D and J references with MiTCR v1.1. The analysis was limited to V-J combinations with a frequency above 0.0001, which together covered 99.2% of the repertoires. For each V-J combination, a TCR clonal expansion and chaos score was defined as the ratio of F50 clonal expansion to chaos observed in the TCRdist matrix. Features were reduced by Welch's t-statistics and random forest to roughly 14 V-J combinations, which fed a naive Bayes classifier. The similarity between thyroid and blood repertoires was quantified using the Morisita-Horn index. TCRdb redid the processing of the public reads, applying fastp at Q25 and MiXCR, and retained in-frame beta chains. A single entry per CDR3 protein holds the most common genes and DNA from its merged rows. The V and J calls shown here were made by TCRdb, not taken from the authors' results. The sample includes almost 750,000 distinct CDR3 sequences, with 40% observed a single time. The ten largest clones represent approximately 43% of the sample.

The study at large found these results: Sample size was not predetermined statistically, and investigators were not blinded to group allocation. Most of the expanded thyroid clonotypes with a frequency above 0.001 were also detected in blood, and it was suggested that the thyroid immune response may be reflected by blood repertoires. In validation, the model predicted ophthalmopathy progression with more than 55% sensitivity and approximately 72% specificity; approximately 12 predicted patients were CT-confirmed with GO in a median of approximately six months. In cross-validation, the 13-signature model distinguished ophthalmopathy from stable hyperthyroidism with approximately 85% sensitivity and approximately 81% specificity, and in the test set the corresponding values were roughly 78% and 74%.

The germline V gene gives CDR1 as SQVTM and CDR2 as ANQGSEA. The V end loses 0 bases and the J end loses 7 bases, and a stretch of 10 bases separates them. From cysteine to phenylalanine, the CDR3 is 14 amino acids long. Only the CDR3 DNA stays, 42 bases, in frame from base 1. This clonotype was seen ten or more times. Its antigen is not yet known. Nothing much larger sits one base from this clone, and base qualities are not available. Patients with ophthalmopathy had moderately to severely active disease, with a Clinical Activity Score of 3 or more, a NOSPECS grade of 4 or more, and a disease duration of less than 3 months. Patients were excluded if they had other autoimmune diseases, uncontrolled infections, pregnancy or lactation. Clinical symptoms, serum thyroxine, TRAb, thyroid ultrasound and orbital computed tomography formed the basis of the diagnosis. PBMCs were isolated from 8 to 10 ml of fresh peripheral blood by Ficoll-Paque density gradient centrifugation. Total RNA was extracted with Trizol reagent and quality-checked on an Agilent 2100 Bioanalyzer.

This clonotype was sampled from an adult man with Graves' ophthalmopathy. The sequenced sample was peripheral blood. Rearrangement joined TRBV29-1 to TRBJ1-6; no D gene call is confident. At the DNA level, the sequence is TGCAGCGTTGAAGAAACAGCTGGAAATTCACCCCTCCACTTT. It is translated as CSVEETAGNSPLHF. With the portions outside the CDR3 filled from the reference TRBV29-1 and TRBJ1-6 genes, the complete variable region becomes SAVISQKPSRDICQRGTSLTIQCQVDSQVTMMFWYRQQPGQSLTLIATANQGSEATYESGFVIDKFPISRPNLTFSTLTVSNMSPEDSSIYLCSVEETAGNSPLHFGNGTRLTVT.